Listed below are T cell receptor beta chains from one sample, sequenced in a study of T cell changes during pregnancy in multiple sclerosis. TCRdb keeps only in-frame clones here, not all; method: immunoSEQ multiplex PCR. The sample has around 56,000 clones, 90% to 95% seen once. The sequenced sample was CD8+ T cells from peripheral blood mononuclear cells, obtained after pregnancy. Receptors originate from a female donor with multiple sclerosis, enrolled in a pregnancy study. Both conserved end residues are part of each CDR3. Fields, in order: clone size, D gene, J gene, V gene, CDR3 length, CDR3 DNA, CDR3 protein. D genes are given only for firm matches. Size is stated for part of the rows, as once, few or many counts, or as a class when the clone is expanded.

>once|NA|TRBJ2-7|TRBV4-1|11
TGCGCCAGCAGCCAGCTAGGCGAGCAGTACTTC
CASSQLGEQYF
>NA|NA|TRBJ2-2|TRBV12-5|16
TGTGCTAGTGGTTTGGTCGGCGGTCCCAAGATCGGGGAGCTGTTTTTT
CASGLVGGPKIGELFF
>NA|TRBD2|TRBJ2-2|TRBV27|18
TGTGCCAGCAGTTCCCGACTAGCGGGAGAAGGAAGGGCCGGGGAGCTGTTTTTT
CASSSRLAGEGRAGELFF
>NA|NA|TRBJ2-2|TRBV7-9|13
TGTGCCAGCAGCTTGATCGGCACCGGGGAGCTGTTTTTT
CASSLIGTGELFF
>NA|NA|TRBJ2-5|TRBV15|16
TGTGCCACCAGCAGAGATATGGCCAGCGGACAAGAGACCCAGTACTTC
CATSRDMASGQETQYF
>NA|TRBD1|TRBJ2-1|TRBV6-1|15
TGTGCCAGCACCCAACCTGGACAGGGGTACAATGAGCAGTTCTTC
CASTQPGQGYNEQFF
>NA|NA|TRBJ1-3|TRBV19|14
TGTGCCAGTAGCTACGGGAGCAATGGAAACACCATATATTTT
CASSYGSNGNTIYF
>NA|TRBD2|TRBJ2-3|TRBV5-1|16
TGCGCCAGCAGCTTGGGGGACTACAGTCACACAGATACGCAGTATTTT
CASSLGDYSHTDTQYF
>NA|NA|TRBJ2-1|TRBV6-5|13
TGTGCCAGCACCTCCAGCTCCTACAATGAGCAGTTCTTC
CASTSSSYNEQFF
>NA|NA|TRBJ2-1|TRBV19|14
TGTGCCAGCCAGCCGAGCGGATCCCACAATGAGCAGTTCTTC
CASQPSGSHNEQFF
>NA|NA|TRBJ1-1|TRBV19|12
TGTGCCAGTAGTACCACTTTTCCTGAAGCTTTCTTT
CASSTTFPEAFF